The 19 T cell receptor beta chains in this list originate from one sample, sequenced in a study of blood T cell repertoires in COVID-19. The protocol was immunoSEQ multiplex PCR, while the TCRdb copy is restricted to in-frame clones and leaves out a portion. The sample includes under 200,000 clones, 80% to 95% seen only once; the top ten take 0.45% to 0.65%. Sequenced input: peripheral blood. The origin of the receptors is a man aged 45-60 years with acute or convalescent COVID-19.

This clone was detected only once. V is TRBV5-4 and J is TRBJ2-7; tentatively, D is TRBD2 (5 bases). CDR1 is SGHNT, CDR2 YYREEE, per germline (reference sequence). V was trimmed by 0 bases and J by 7 bases, leaving 14 bases between them. CDR3 length equals 14 residues. The CDR3 here is CASSLDPNEREQYF. CDR3 in DNA: TGTGCCAGCAGCTTGGACCCAAATGAGCGGGAGCAGTACTTC.

The chain employs TRBV7-2 and TRBJ2-3; maybe TRBD1 (6 bases). Germline CDR1 SGHTA, CDR2 FQGNSA. The CDR3 loop spans 14 amino acids. V lost 2 bases and J lost 8, with 14 bases in between. In DNA form, the CDR3 reads TGTGCCAGCAGCTTATCGACAGGCGAGGGTACGCAGTATTTT. This translates into CASSLSTGEGTQYF.

V and J are TRBV27 and TRBJ1-3; 10 positions match TRBD1. J gave up 2 bases and V 8 bases, and 3 bases lay outside the gene matches. This CDR3 spans 14 amino acids. Germline V lookup: CDR1 MNHEY, CDR2 SMNVEV (reference sequence). CDR3 nucleotides: TGTGCCAGCTGGGACAGGGGCCCTGGAAACACCATATATTTT. This codes for CASWDRGPGNTIYF.

The chain has TRBV7-3 and TRBJ1-2, with 9 bases identical to TRBD1. Trimming at V came to 4 bases and at J to 7 bases, leaving 7 bases not matched to a gene. The CDR3 contains 14 residues. Germline V gene sequence: CDR1 SGHTA, CDR2 FQGTGA. The CDR3 nucleotides read TGTGCCAGCAGCTCCGGGACAGGGTATGGTGGCTACACCTTC. Protein: CASSSGTGYGGYTF. The variable domain in full, with the rest retrieved from reference TRBV7-3 and TRBJ1-2, is GAGVSQTPSNKVTEKGKYVELRCDPISGHTALYWYRQSLGQGPEFLIYFQGTGAADDSGLPNDRFFAVRPEGSVSTLKIQRTERGDSAVYLCASSSGTGYGGYTFGSGTRLTVV.

The gene calls are TRBV5-8 and TRBJ1-2; maybe TRBD1 (6 bases). CDR3 length equals 12 residues. CDR1 and CDR2 (germline): SGHTS, YDEGEE. The V end lost 4 bases, the J end lost 2 bases, and 6 bases lay between the germline ends. DNA of the CDR3: TGTGCCAGCAGCGGACAGAACTATGGCTACACCTTC. This codes for CASSGQNYGYTF.

The chain carries TRBV5-4 and TRBJ1-1, with no clear D. This CDR3 has 13 amino acids. Germline V gene data show CDR1 as SGHNT and CDR2 as YYREEE (reference sequence). V shed 2 bases and J shed 0 bases, with 5 bases lying between them. CDR3 DNA: TGTGCCAGCAGCTTTAGCCTGAACACTGAAGCTTTCTTT. Translated, it gives CASSFSLNTEAFF.

In this sample, this clone turned up once. The J gene is TRBJ2-7, the V gene TRBV7-9; the D gene is possibly TRBD1 (5 bases). The CDR3 contains 13 residues. V lost 5 bases, J lost 6 bases, and 14 bases lay in between. Per the germline V gene, CDR1 is SEHNR and CDR2 is FQNEAQ (reference sequence). CDR3 sequence (DNA): TGTGCCAGCAGCGCCGACTCGCAGGGCGAGCAGTACTTC. Translation: CASSADSQGEQYF. Complete variable domain (other parts from reference TRBV7-9 and TRBJ2-7): DTGVSQNPRHKITKRGQNVTFRCDPISEHNRLYWYRQTLGQGPEFLTYFQNEAQLEKSRLLSDRFSAERPKGSFSTLEIQRTEQGDSAMYLCASSADSQGEQYFGPGTRLTVT.

The genes are TRBV6-5 and TRBJ1-2; no reliable D call. Trimming left V 10 bases short and J 0 bases short, with 6 bases between. The CDR3 spans 11 residues. From germline, CDR1 is MNHEY and CDR2 SVGAGI. The CDR3 loop reads CATYSNYGYTF. In DNA, the CDR3 is TGTGCCACGTACTCTAACTATGGCTACACCTTC.

The V gene is TRBV19, the J gene TRBJ2-2; 9 bases are a match to TRBD1. CDR1 is LNHDA, CDR2 SQIVND, per germline (reference sequence). The CDR3 consists of 18 residues. The V and J ends lost 8 bases and 6 bases, in that order; junction bases with no gene match: 19. Here the CDR3 reads CASRDRPIGTGWAGELFF. The CDR3 DNA sequence: TGTGCCAGTCGAGATAGGCCTATAGGGACAGGGTGGGCCGGGGAGCTGTTTTTT.

The chain has TRBV4-3 and TRBJ1-3; the D is unclear. V was trimmed by 0 bases and J by 4 bases, leaving 16 bases between them. Germline V gene sequence: CDR1 LGHNA, CDR2 YSLEER. The CDR3 has 17 residues. DNA of the CDR3: TGCGCCAGCAGCCAAGATAGCTCAGTCCTCCTGGGAAACACCATATATTTT. Protein product: CASSQDSSVLLGNTIYF.

The chain links TRBV28 to TRBJ1-1; maybe TRBD1 (6 bases). Germline lookup yields CDR1 MDHEN and CDR2 SYDVKM. CDR3 length: 13 residues. Trimming pared 8 bases from V and 1 base from J, leaving 11 bases between. The CDR3 coding sequence is TGTGCCAGCGCCCCGGGACAGAACACTGAAGCTTTCTTT. It codes for CASAPGQNTEAFF.

V and J are TRBV4-1 and TRBJ1-4; 10 bases align to TRBD1. The CDR3 covers 15 residues. The germline gives CDR1 MGHRA, CDR2 YSYEKL. After removal of 2 bases from V and 5 bases from J, the junction contained 2 bases not matched to a gene. Here the CDR3 DNA reads TGCGCCAGCAGCCAACGACAGGGGGCCAATGAAAAACTGTTTTTT. Translated: CASSQRQGANEKLFF.

This sequence joins TRBV28 and TRBJ1-6; D remains ambiguous. From germline, CDR1 is MDHEN and CDR2 SYDVKM. V was cut by 7 bases and J by 10 bases, with 17 bases left in between. The length of the CDR3 is 14 residues. CDR3 sequence reads: CASIGAPLKSPLHF. The DNA of the CDR3 is TGTGCCAGCATTGGAGCACCTCTCAAATCACCCCTCCACTTT.

This chain joins TRBV6-2 or TRBV6-3 and TRBJ1-2; 11 positions agree with TRBD1. The trim removed 5 bases at V and 2 bases at J, leaving 7 bases unmatched. The CDR3 has 16 residues. Looked up from germline, CDR1 is MNHEY and CDR2 is SVGEGT. This chain's CDR3 is CASSVPGQGGNYGYTF. For the CDR3, the DNA is TGTGCCAGCAGTGTGCCGGGACAGGGGGGAAACTATGGCTACACCTTC.

This clone was detected once. The gene calls are TRBV27 and TRBJ1-2; D is undetermined. The germline V and J ends were trimmed by 0 bases and 0 bases, with 5 bases remaining between them. The CDR3 length is 14 residues. The germline V gene has CDR1 MNHEY and CDR2 SMNVEV (reference sequence). The CDR3 spells CASSLSATNYGYTF. For the CDR3, the DNA is TGTGCCAGCAGTTTATCGGCAACTAACTATGGCTACACCTTC.

The gene calls are TRBV27 and TRBJ2-2; the match to TRBD2 covers 7 bases. The CDR3 extends over 14 amino acids. Trimming removed 9 bases from V and 0 bases from J; junction bases left unmatched: 4. Germline V gives CDR1 MNHEY, CDR2 SMNVEV (reference sequence). In DNA form, the CDR3 reads TGTGCCAGTCGGGACTATGCGAACACCGGGGAGCTGTTTTTT. It is translated as CASRDYANTGELFF.

V usage is TRBV10-2 and J usage is TRBJ2-5; 7 positions match TRBD2. V lost 4 bases to trimming and J lost 4 bases; unmatched junction nucleotides: 3. The germline CDR1 and CDR2 sequences are WSHSY and SAAADI. The CDR3 covers 13 residues. CDR3 in amino acids: CASSGGGTETQYF. The CDR3 DNA reads TGCGCCAGCAGTGGCGGGGGTACAGAGACCCAGTACTTC.

V is TRBV29-1 and J is TRBJ1-2; maybe TRBD1 (5 bases). CDR3 length equals 13 residues. Germline CDR1 is SQVTM and CDR2 is ANQGSEA. V lost 3 bases, J lost 8 bases, and 16 bases lay in between. CDR3 sequence reads: CSVDPGLLEGYTF. CDR3 nucleotide sequence: TGCAGCGTTGACCCAGGGCTACTGGAGGGCTACACCTTC.

This chain connects TRBV13 to TRBJ1-4, with D tentatively TRBD1 (6 bases). Germline V gene data show CDR1 as PRHDT and CDR2 as FYEKMQ (reference sequence). Trimming cost V 5 bases and J 13 bases, with 17 bases left between them. This CDR3 has 13 amino acids. CDR3: CASSPGTTKLLFF. Here the CDR3 DNA reads TGTGCCAGCAGCCCAGGGACAACTAAGTTACTGTTTTTT.